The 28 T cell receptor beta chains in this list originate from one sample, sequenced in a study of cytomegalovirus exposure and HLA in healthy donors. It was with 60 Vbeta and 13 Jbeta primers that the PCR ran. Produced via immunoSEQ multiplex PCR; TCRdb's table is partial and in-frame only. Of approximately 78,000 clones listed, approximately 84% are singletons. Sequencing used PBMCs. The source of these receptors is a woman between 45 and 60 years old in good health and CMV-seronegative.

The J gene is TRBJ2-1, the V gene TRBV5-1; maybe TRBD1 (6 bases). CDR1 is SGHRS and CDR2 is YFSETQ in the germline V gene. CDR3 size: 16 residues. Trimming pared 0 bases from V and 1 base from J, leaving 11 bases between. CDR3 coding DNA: TGCGCCAGCAGCTTGGCCGCAGGGACATCCTACAATGAGCAGTTCTTC. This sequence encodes CASSLAAGTSYNEQFF.

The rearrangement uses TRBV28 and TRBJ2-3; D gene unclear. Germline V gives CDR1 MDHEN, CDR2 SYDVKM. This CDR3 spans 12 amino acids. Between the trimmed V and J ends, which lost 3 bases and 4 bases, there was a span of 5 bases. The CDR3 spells CASSFKPDTQYF. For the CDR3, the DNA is TGTGCCAGCAGTTTTAAGCCAGATACGCAGTATTTT.

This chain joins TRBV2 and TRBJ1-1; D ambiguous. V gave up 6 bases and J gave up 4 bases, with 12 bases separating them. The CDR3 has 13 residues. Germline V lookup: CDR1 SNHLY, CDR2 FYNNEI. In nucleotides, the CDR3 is TGTGCCAGCAGCCAGTCTTGGAGCACTGAAGCTTTCTTT. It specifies CASSQSWSTEAFF. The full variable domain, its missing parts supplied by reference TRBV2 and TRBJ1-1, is EPEVTQTPSHQVTQMGQEVILRCVPISNHLYFYWYRQILGQKVEFLVSFYNNEISEKSEIFDDQFSVERPDGSNFTLKIRSTKLEDSAMYFCASSQSWSTEAFFGQGTRLTVV.

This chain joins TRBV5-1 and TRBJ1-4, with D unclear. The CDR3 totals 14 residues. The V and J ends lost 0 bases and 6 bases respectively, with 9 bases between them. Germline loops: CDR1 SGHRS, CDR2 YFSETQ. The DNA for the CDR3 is TGCGCCAGCAGCTTGGACGGGAGAGATGAAAAACTGTTTTTT. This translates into CASSLDGRDEKLFF.

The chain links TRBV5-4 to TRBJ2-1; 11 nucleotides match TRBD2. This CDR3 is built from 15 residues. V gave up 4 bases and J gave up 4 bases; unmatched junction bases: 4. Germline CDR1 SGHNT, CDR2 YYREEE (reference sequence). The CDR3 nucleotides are TGTGCCAGCAGCCCGACTAGCGGGGAGTACAATGAGCAGTTCTTC. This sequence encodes CASSPTSGEYNEQFF.

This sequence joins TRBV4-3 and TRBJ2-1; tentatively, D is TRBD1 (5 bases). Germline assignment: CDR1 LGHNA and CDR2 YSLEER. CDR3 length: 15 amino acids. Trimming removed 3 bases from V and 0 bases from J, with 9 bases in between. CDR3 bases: TGCGCCAGCAGCCACAGGGATAGCTCCTACAATGAGCAGTTCTTC. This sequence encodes CASSHRDSSYNEQFF.

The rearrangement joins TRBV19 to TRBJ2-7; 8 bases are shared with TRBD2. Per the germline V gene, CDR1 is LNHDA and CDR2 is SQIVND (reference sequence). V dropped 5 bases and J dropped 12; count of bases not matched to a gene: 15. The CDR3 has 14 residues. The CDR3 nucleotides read TGTGCCAGTAGTCGTAGCGGGGAATTCGATGATCGGTACTTC. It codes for CASSRSGEFDDRYF.

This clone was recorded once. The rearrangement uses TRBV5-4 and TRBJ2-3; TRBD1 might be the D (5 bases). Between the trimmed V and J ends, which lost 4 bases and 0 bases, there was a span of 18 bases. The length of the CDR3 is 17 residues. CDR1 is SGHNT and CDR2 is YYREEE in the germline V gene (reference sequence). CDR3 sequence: CASSLSQGNPSTDTQYF. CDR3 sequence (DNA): TGTGCCAGCAGCCTTTCCCAGGGAAACCCGAGCACAGATACGCAGTATTTT.

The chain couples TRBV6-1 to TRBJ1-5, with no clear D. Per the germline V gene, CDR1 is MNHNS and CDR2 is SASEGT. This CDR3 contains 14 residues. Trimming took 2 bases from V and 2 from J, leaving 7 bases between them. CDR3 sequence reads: CASSEFSGNQPQHF. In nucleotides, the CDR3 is TGTGCCAGCAGTGAATTTTCCGGCAATCAGCCCCAGCATTTT.

CDR3 nucleotides: TGTGCCAGCAGCGTAGCTTGGGGAGGCACAGATACGCAGTATTTT. Amino acid sequence: CASSVAWGGTDTQYF. This rearrangement joins TRBV9 to TRBJ2-3; perhaps TRBD2 as D (5 bases). CDR1 and CDR2 (germline): SGDLS, YYNGEE. The length of the CDR3 is 15 residues. Trimming took 0 bases from V and 1 from J, leaving 9 bases between them.

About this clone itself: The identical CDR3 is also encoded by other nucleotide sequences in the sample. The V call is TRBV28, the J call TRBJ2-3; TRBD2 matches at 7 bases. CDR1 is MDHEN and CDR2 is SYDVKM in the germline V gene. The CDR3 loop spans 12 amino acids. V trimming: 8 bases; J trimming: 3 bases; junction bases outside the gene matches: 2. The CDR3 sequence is CASERETDTQYF. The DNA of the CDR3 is TGTGCCAGCGAGCGGGAAACAGATACGCAGTATTTT.

The CDR3 region has the DNA TGTGCCAGCAGACTCGCCCAAATGAACACTGAAGCTTTCTTT. Encoded protein: CASRLAQMNTEAFF. J is TRBJ1-1 and V is TRBV27; D is ambiguous. The CDR3 consists of 14 residues. Germline CDR1 and CDR2: MNHEY and SMNVEV (reference sequence). Between the trimmed V and J ends, which lost 6 bases and 0 bases, there was a span of 11 bases.

The CDR3 bases are TGTGCCAGCAGCGTGATTGGACAGGGGTCTGGAAACACCATATATTTT. Its protein is CASSVIGQGSGNTIYF. This chain connects TRBV9 to TRBJ1-3; TRBD1 matches at 9 bases. CDR1 and CDR2 from the germline V gene are SGDLS and YYNGEE. V dropped 2 bases and J dropped 1; count of bases not matched to a gene: 4. The CDR3 is 16 amino acids.

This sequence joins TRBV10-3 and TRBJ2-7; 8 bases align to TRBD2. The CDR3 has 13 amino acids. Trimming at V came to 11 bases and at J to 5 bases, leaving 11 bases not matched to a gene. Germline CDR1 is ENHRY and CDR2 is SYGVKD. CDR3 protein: CAVAGTSNNEQYF. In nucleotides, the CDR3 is TGTGCCGTGGCCGGGACTAGTAATAACGAGCAGTACTTC.

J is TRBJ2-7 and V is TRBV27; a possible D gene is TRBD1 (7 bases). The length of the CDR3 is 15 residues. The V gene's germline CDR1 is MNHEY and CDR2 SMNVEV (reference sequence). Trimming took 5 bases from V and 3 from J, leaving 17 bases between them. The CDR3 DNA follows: TGTGCCAGCAGTGAACCAGGGGGGCCCTACTACGAGCAGTACTTC. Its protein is CASSEPGGPYYEQYF.

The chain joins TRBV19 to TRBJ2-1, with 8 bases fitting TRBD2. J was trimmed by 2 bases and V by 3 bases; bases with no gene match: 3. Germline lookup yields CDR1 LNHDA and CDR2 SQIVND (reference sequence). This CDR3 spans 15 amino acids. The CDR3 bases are TGTGCCAGTAGTATGAGCGGGGGTACCTACAATGAGCAGTTCTTC. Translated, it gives CASSMSGGTYNEQFF.

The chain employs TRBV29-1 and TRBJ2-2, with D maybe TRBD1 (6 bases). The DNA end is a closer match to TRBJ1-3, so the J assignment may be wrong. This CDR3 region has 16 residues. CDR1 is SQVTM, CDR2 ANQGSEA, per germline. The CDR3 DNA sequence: TGCAGCGTTGAAAGGGGGGAGGGGAGCTCTGGAAACACCATATATTTT. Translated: CSVERGEGSSGNTIYF.

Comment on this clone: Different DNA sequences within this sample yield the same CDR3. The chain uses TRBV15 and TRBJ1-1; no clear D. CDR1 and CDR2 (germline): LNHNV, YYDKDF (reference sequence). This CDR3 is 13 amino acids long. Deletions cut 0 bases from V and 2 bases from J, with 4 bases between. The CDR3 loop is CATSRDRNTEAFF. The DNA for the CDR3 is TGTGCCACCAGCAGAGACAGAAACACTGAAGCTTTCTTT.

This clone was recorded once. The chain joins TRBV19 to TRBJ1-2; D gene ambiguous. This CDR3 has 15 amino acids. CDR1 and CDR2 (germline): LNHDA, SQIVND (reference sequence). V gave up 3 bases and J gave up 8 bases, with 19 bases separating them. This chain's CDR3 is CASSIDGVGARGYTF. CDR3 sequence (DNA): TGTGCCAGTAGTATCGACGGAGTAGGAGCGAGAGGCTACACCTTC.

The DNA for the CDR3 is TGTGCCAGCAGTTTACTCAACACTGAAGCTTTCTTT. This encodes CASSLLNTEAFF. This chain uses TRBV28 with TRBJ1-1; D is ambiguous. Germline V gene sequence: CDR1 MDHEN, CDR2 SYDVKM. This CDR3 has 12 residues. Trimming stripped 2 bases from V and 2 bases from J, with 3 bases between.

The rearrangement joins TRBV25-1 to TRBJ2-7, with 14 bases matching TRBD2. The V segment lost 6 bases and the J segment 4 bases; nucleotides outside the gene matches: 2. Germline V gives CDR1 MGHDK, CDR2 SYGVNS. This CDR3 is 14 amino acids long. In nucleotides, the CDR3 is TGTGCCAGCAGGACTAGCGGGAGGGGATACGAGCAGTACTTC. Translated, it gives CASRTSGRGYEQYF.

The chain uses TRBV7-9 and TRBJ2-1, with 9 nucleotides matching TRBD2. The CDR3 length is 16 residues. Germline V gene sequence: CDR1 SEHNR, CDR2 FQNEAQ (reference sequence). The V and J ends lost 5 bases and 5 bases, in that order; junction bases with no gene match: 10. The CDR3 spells CASSARGRGGHNEQFF. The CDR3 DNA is TGTGCCAGCAGCGCAAGGGGGCGGGGGGGCCACAATGAGCAGTTCTTC.

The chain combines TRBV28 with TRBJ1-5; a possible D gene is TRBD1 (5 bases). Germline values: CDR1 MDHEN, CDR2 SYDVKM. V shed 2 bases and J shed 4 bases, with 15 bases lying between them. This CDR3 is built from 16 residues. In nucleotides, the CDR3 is TGTGCCAGCAGTTTACCCACAGGACTAGGGAATCAGCCCCAGCATTTT. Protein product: CASSLPTGLGNQPQHF.

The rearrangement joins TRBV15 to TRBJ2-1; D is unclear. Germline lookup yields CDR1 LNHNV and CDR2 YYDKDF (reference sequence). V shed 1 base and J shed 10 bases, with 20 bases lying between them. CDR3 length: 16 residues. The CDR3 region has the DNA TGTGCCACCAGCAGAGGTGAAGTGGCGCTGGGCCGGGAGCAGTTCTTC. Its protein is CATSRGEVALGREQFF.

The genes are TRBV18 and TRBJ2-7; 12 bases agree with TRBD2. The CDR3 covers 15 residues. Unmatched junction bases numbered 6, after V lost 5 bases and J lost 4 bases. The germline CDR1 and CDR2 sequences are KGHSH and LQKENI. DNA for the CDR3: TGTGCCAGCTCAGTCCTAGCGGGAGGGTCGTACGAGCAGTACTTC. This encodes CASSVLAGGSYEQYF.

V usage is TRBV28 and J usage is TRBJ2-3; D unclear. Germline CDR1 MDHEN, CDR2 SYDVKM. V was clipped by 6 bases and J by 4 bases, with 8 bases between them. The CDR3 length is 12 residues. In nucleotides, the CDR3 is TGTGCCAGCAGCTCTCTAGCAGATACGCAGTATTTT. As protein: CASSSLADTQYF. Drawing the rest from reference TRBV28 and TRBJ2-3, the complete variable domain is DVKVTQSSRYLVKRTGEKVFLECVQDMDHENMFWYRQDPGLGLRLIYFSYDVKMKEKGDIPEGYSVSREKKERFSLILESASTNQTSMYLCASSSLADTQYFGPGTRLTVL.

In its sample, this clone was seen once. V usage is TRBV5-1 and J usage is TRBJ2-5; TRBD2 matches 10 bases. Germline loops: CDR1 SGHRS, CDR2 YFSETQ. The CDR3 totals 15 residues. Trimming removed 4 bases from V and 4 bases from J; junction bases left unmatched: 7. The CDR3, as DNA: TGCGCCAGCAGCACTGGGACTAGCGATCGAGAGACCCAGTACTTC. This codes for CASSTGTSDRETQYF.

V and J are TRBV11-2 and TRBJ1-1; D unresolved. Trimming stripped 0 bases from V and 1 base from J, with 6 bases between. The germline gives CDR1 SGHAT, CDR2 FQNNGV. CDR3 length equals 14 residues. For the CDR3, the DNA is TGTGCCAGCAGCTTAGAACAGACGAACACTGAAGCTTTCTTT. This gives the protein CASSLEQTNTEAFF.